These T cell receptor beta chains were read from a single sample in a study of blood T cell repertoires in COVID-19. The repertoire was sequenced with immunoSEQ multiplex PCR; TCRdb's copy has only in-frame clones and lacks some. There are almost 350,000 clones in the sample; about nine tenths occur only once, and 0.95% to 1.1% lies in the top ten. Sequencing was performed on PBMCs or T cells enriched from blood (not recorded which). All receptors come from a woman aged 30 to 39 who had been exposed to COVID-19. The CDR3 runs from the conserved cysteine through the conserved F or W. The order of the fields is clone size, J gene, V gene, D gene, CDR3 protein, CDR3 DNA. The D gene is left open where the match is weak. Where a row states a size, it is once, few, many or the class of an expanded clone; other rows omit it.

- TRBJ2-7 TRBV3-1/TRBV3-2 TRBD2 CASSQIPAGSYEQYF TGTGCCAGCAGCCAAATACCAGCGGGAAGCTACGAGCAGTACTTC
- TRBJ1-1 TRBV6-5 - CASNSALGRNTEAFF TGTGCCAGCAACTCGGCCCTAGGTAGGAACACTGAAGCTTTCTTT
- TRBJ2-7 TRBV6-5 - CASSYSSRGAYEQYF TGTGCCAGCAGTTACTCGAGCAGGGGAGCCTACGAGCAGTACTTC
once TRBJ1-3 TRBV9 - CASSVEGNTIYF TGTGCCAGCAGCGTAGAGGGGAACACCATATATTTT
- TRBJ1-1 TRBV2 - CASSGDVKQARNTEAFF TGTGCCAGCAGTGGAGATGTCAAACAGGCGAGGAACACTGAAGCTTTCTTT
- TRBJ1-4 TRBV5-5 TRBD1 CASSLELSAGGPNEKLFF TGTGCCAGCAGCTTGGAGTTGTCGGCAGGGGGCCCAAATGAAAAACTGTTTTTT
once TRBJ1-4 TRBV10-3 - CATSPPGIQNEKLFF TGTGCCACCAGCCCCCCAGGGATTCAGAACGAAAAACTGTTTTTT
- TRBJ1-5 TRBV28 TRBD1 CASSSYRDRGRFGNQPQHF TGTGCCAGCAGTTCATACCGGGACAGGGGGCGTTTTGGCAATCAGCCCCAGCATTTT
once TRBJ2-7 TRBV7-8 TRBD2 CASSPMGAGGTYEQYF TGTGCCAGCAGCCCGATGGGAGCGGGAGGAACCTACGAGCAGTACTTC
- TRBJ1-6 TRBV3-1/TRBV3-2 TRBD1 CASSRQGGPWNSPLHF TGTGCCAGCAGCCGACAGGGTGGTCCCTGGAATTCACCCCTCCACTTT
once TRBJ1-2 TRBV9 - CASNNPGMTYGYTF TGTGCCAGCAATAATCCCGGGATGACCTATGGCTACACCTTC